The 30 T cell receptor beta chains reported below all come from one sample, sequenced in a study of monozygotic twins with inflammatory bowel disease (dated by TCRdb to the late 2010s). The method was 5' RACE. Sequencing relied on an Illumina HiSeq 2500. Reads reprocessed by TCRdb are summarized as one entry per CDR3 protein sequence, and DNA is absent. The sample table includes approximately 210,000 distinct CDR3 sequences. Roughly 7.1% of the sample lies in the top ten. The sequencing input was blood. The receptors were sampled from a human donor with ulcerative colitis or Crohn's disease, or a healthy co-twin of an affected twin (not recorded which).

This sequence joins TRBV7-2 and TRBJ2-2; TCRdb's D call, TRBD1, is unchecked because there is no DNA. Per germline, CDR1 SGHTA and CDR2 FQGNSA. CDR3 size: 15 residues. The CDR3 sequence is CASSIPGQGKGELFF.

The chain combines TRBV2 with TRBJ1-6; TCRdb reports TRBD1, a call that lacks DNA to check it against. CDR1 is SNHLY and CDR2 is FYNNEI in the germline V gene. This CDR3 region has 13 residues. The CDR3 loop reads CASSYRGGSPLHF.

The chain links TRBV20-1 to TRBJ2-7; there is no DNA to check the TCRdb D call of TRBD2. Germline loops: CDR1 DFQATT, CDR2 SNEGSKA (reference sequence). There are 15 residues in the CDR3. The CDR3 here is CSASFTGLDINEQYF.

This CDR3 reads CASKGLTEAFF. The chain combines TRBV7-2 with TRBJ1-1. Germline assignment: CDR1 SGHTA and CDR2 FQGNSA. There are 11 residues in the CDR3. Full variable domain (outside the CDR3, taken from reference TRBV7-2 and TRBJ1-1): GAGVSQSPSNKVTEKGKDVELRCDPISGHTALYWYRQSLGQGLEFLIYFQGNSAPDKSGLPSDRFSAERTGGSVSTLTIQRTQQEDSAVYLCASKGLTEAFFGQGTRLTVV.

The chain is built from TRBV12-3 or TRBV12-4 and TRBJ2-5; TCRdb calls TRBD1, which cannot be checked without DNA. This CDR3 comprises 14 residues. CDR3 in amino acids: CASSTSGGAQTQYF.

The CDR3 reads CASSLMSANQPQHF. The rearrangement links TRBV12-3 or TRBV12-4 to TRBJ1-5; TCRdb proposes TRBD1, but this gene call is untestable without DNA. The CDR3 loop spans 14 amino acids.

CDR3 sequence reads: CASSIAGSGANVLTF. The chain employs TRBV19 and TRBJ2-6. The CDR3 runs 15 residues. Germline V CDR1 and CDR2: LNHDA, SQIVND (reference sequence).

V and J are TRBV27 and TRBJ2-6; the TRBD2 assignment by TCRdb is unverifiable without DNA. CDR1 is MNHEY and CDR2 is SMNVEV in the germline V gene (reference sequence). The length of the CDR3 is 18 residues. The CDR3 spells CASSSVIFWETGANVLTF. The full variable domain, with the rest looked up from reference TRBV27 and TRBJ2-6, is EAQVTQNPRYLITVTGKKLTVTCSQNMNHEYMSWYRQDPGLGLRQIYYSMNVEVTDKGDVPEGYKVSRKEKRNFPLILESPSPNQTSLYFCASSSVIFWETGANVLTFGAGSRLTVL.

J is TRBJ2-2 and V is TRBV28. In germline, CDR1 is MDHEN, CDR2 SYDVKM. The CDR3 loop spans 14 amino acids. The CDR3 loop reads CASTFPDAAAELFF.

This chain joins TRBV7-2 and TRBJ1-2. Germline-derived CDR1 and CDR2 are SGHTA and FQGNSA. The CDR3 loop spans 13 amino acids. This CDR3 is CASSLGIRYGYTF. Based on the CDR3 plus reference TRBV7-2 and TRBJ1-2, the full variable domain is GAGVSQSPSNKVTEKGKDVELRCDPISGHTALYWYRQSLGQGLEFLIYFQGNSAPDKSGLPSDRFSAERTGGSVSTLTIQRTQQEDSAVYLCASSLGIRYGYTFGSGTRLTVV.

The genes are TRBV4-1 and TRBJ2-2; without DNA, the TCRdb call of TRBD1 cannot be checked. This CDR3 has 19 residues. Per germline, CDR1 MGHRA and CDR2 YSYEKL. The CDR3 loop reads CASSQEGRVGGGGTGELFF.

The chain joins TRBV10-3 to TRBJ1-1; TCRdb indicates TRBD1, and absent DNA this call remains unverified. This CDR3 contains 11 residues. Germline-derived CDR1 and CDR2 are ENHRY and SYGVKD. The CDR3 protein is CATLGQTEAFF.

The CDR3: CASSSTWASLGYEQYF. This rearrangement joins TRBV28 to TRBJ2-7; lacking DNA, the TRBD2 call made by TCRdb goes unchecked. The CDR3 has 16 residues. Germline assignment: CDR1 MDHEN and CDR2 SYDVKM.

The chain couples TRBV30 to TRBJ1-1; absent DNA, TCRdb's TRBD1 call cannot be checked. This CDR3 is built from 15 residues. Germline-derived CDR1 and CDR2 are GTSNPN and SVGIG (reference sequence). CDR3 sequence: CAWSPWTGAGPEAFF.

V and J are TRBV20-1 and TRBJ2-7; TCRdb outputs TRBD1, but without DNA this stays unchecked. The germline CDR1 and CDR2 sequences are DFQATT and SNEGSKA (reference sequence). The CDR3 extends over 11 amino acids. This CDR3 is CSADQGYEQYF.

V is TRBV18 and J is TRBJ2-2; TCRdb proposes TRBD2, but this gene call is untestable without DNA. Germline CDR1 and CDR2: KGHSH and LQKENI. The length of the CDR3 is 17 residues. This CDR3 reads CASSPRASGTYTGELFF.

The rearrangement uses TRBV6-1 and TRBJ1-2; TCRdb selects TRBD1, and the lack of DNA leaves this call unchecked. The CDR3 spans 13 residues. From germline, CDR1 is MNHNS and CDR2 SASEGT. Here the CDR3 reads CASRYTGSDGYTF.

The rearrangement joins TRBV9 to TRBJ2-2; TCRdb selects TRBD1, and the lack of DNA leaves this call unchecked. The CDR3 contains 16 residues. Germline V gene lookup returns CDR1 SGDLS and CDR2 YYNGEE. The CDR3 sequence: CASSGTGTMNTGELFF. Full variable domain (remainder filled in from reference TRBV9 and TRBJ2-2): DSGVTQTPKHLITATGQRVTLRCSPRSGDLSVYWYQQSLDQGLQFLIQYYNGEERAKGNILERFSAQQFPDLHSELNLSSLELGDSALYFCASSGTGTMNTGELFFGEGSRLTVL.

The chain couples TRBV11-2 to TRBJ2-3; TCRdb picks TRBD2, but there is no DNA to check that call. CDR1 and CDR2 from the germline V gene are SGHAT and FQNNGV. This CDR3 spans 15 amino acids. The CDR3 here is CASRNAGGHSDTQYF.

The CDR3 sequence is CASSQDWRDRELFF. The V and J genes are TRBV4-3 and TRBJ2-2; TCRdb's D gene call, TRBD1, goes unchecked for lack of DNA. Germline-derived CDR1 and CDR2 are LGHNA and YSLEER. This CDR3 contains 14 residues.

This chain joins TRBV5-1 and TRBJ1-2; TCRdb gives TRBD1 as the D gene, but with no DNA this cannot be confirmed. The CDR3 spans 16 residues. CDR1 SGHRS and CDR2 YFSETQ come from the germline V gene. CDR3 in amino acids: CASSLVLGDRRRGYTF. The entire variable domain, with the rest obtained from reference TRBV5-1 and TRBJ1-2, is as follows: KAGVTQTPRYLIKTRGQQVTLSCSPISGHRSVSWYQQTPGQGLQFLFEYFSETQRNKGNFPGRFSGRQFSNSRSEMNVSTLELGDSALYLCASSLVLGDRRRGYTFGSGTRLTVV.

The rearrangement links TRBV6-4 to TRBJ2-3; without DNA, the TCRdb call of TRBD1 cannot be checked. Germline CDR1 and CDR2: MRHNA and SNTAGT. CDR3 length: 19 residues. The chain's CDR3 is CASSDLLGATGFRADTQYF.

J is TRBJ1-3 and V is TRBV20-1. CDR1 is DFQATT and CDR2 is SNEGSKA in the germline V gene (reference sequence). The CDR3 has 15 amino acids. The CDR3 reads CSASNAGTSGNTIYF.

This CDR3 reads CASSSFDRSMAFF. This chain joins TRBV7-2 and TRBJ1-1; as DNA is missing, the TRBD1 call by TCRdb cannot be tested. CDR1 is SGHTA and CDR2 is FQGNSA in the germline V gene. This CDR3 contains 13 residues.

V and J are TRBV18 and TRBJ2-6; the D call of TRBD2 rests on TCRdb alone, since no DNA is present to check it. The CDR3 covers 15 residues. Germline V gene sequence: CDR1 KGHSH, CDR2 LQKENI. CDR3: CASSPSGTGANVLTF.

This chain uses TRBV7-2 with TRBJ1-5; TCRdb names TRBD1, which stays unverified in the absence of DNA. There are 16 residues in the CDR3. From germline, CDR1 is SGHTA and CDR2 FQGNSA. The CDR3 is CASSLEVTGVRQPQHF.

The CDR3: CASSPLGEGLGIQYF. The chain recombines TRBV9 with TRBJ2-4; no DNA is available, so the TRBD2 call from TCRdb remains unchecked. The length of the CDR3 is 15 residues. CDR1 SGDLS and CDR2 YYNGEE come from the germline V gene.

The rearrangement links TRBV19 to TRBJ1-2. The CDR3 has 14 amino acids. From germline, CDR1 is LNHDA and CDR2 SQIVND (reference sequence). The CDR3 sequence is CASTLSLRTYGYTF. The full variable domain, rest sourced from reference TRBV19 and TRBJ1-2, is DGGITQSPKYLFRKEGQNVTLSCEQNLNHDAMYWYRQDPGQGLRLIYYSQIVNDFQKGDIAEGYSVSREKKESFPLTVTSAQKNPTAFYLCASTLSLRTYGYTFGSGTRLTVV.

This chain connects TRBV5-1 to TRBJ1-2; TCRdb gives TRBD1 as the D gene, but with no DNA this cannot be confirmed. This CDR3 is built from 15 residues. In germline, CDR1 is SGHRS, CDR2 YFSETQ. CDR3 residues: CASSILQGGDYGYTF. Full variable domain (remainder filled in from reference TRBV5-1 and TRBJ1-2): KAGVTQTPRYLIKTRGQQVTLSCSPISGHRSVSWYQQTPGQGLQFLFEYFSETQRNKGNFPGRFSGRQFSNSRSEMNVSTLELGDSALYLCASSILQGGDYGYTFGSGTRLTVV.

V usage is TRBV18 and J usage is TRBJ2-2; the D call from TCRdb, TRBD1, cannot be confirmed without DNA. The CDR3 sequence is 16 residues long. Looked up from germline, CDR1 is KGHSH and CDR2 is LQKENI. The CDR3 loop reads CASSPPVTGATGELFF.